The source of this T cell receptor beta chain is a study of OX40 agonist ivuxolimab in advanced cancers. The wider study: Those enrolled were 80% to 85% male, with a mean age of 60 years and ages from roughly 20 to 90. Study-level findings and limits: The average count of expanded clones was higher among CD8+ T cells than among CD4+.

V lost 0 bases and J 4 bases, leaving 10 bases between the germline ends. In germline, CDR1 is MNHEY, CDR2 SVGAGI. The CDR3 sequence is 14 residues long. Details on this clone: As yet, its antigen is unknown.

Sequencing was performed with immunoSEQ multiplex PCR; in TCRdb, only in-frame clones are kept and a portion is missing. Of about 94,000 clones listed, more than 75% are singletons. The material was CD4+ or CD8+ T cells sorted from blood, obtained in a trial of the OX40 agonist ivuxolimab. The TCR comes from an adult with an advanced solid tumor such as melanoma, head and neck, liver or kidney cancer. This chain connects TRBV6-5 to TRBJ2-7; D remains unclear. This CDR3 is CASSYSKKQYEQYF. The DNA of the CDR3 is TGTGCCAGCAGTTACTCCAAAAAACAGTACGAGCAGTACTTC.